Sequencing of this TCR beta chain was carried out in a study of T cell responses to AZD1222 COVID-19 vaccine. For the study at large: Second doses at about 4 or about 12 weeks were pooled.

Study results and caveats: A mostly white British donor set with more females was recruited, and clonal diversity was possibly underestimated. Spike was spanned by vaccine-associated CD4 TCRs, with dominance at 160-218 and 743-854.

This CDR3 has 16 amino acids. Trimming stripped 0 bases from V and 4 bases from J, with 15 bases between. Germline CDR1 reads SGHRS; CDR2 reads YFSETQ. Clones were read by immunoSEQ multiplex PCR, and TCRdb kept only the in-frame ones, dropping some. The repertoire includes 110,000 to 150,000 clones, 75% to 90% of them detected once, and around 1.6% sits in the top ten. Regarding this clone: Its matching antigen is unknown.

The source material was peripheral blood, sampled on day 0 of AZD1222 vaccination. The gene calls are TRBV5-1 and TRBJ2-3; a weak D match, TRBD2 (6 bases). This TCR was sampled from an adult in good health. The CDR3 here is CASSLELAIVSDTQYF. Here the CDR3 DNA reads TGCGCCAGCAGCTTGGAACTAGCTATAGTGTCAGATACGCAGTATTTT.